The sequence of this T cell receptor beta chain was determined in a study of T-cell reconstitution after alpha-beta-depleted transplantation in children. Using unique molecular identifiers, the investigators prepared the TCRbeta library. TCRdb ran MiXCR on the PCR reads and lists one entry per CDR3 protein. The data contain around 370,000 distinct CDR3 sequences, 10% of them singletons. J gave up 2 bases and V 3 bases, and 8 bases lay outside the gene matches. The germline V gene has CDR1 MDHEN and CDR2 SYDVKM. This CDR3 contains 16 residues. This clonotype was detected many times. This TCR came from a human donor who donated a stem cell graft to a child with acute lymphoblastic leukemia. The chain uses TRBV28 and TRBJ2-7, with 9 bases aligning to TRBD2. The sequencing used PBMCs from the stem cell graft donor, collected from the stem cell graft. This CDR3 is CASSLISGSGAYEQYF. CDR3 coding DNA: TGTGCCAGCAGTTTGATTAGCGGGAGCGGCGCCTACGAGCAGTACTTC.